The source of this TCR beta chain is a study of T-cell reconstitution after alpha-beta-depleted transplantation in children. Study conclusions and caveats: After transplant, high TCRbeta diversity at day 60 in some patients arose from surviving recipient T cells and thymic progenitors. By one year post-transplant, T-cell counts and diversity largely arose from T cells that were newly produced. Several hundred graft clones that had expanded were reportedly the source of alpha-beta T cells about two months after transplant.

Notes on this clonotype: The antigen is undetermined.

Using unique molecular identifiers, the investigators prepared the TCRbeta library. TCRdb ran MiXCR on the PCR reads and lists one entry per CDR3 protein. Found here are about 610,000 distinct CDR3 sequences, 25% to 30% of them singletons; the top ten hold 30% to 45%. The source material was PBMCs, sampled before TCRalphabeta/CD19-depleted stem cell transplant. The TCR sequence derives from a boy in the first two years of life with Wiskott-Aldrich syndrome, due to receive a stem cell transplant.

The CDR3 region is CSASKAGAPFSYEQYF. DNA of the CDR3: TGCAGTGCTAGCAAAGCGGGAGCCCCGTTCTCCTACGAGCAGTACTTC. This chain joins TRBV20-1 and TRBJ2-7; 8 nucleotides agree with TRBD2. The J segment lost 0 bases and the V segment lost 3 bases, leaving 10 bases of the junction unmatched. The germline gives CDR1 DFQATT, CDR2 SNEGSKA (reference sequence). There are 16 residues in the CDR3.